These T cell receptor beta chains were read from a single sample in a study of control samples from healthy donors and cancer patients. Generated by immunoSEQ multiplex PCR, the TCRdb table keeps only in-frame clones and is missing some. The top ten hold about 16% of the sample, which has 70,000 to 80,000 clones, approximately 80% seen once. The sample comprised blood. The receptors derive from a man over 45 in good health. The CDR3 runs from the conserved cysteine through the conserved F or W. Some rows mark clone size as missing; the rest say once, few, many or name a class of expanded clone.

v_call	clone_size	j_call	cdr3_aa
TRBV5-1	-	TRBJ2-2	CASSVVSVRGQGSGELFF
TRBV25-1	-	TRBJ2-5	CASRDRDRGEETQYF
TRBV30	few	TRBJ1-6	CAWSEGGPLHF
TRBV4-3	-	TRBJ2-7	CASSQDRAGLYEQYF
TRBV4-2	-	TRBJ2-1	CASSLGLEVSEQFF
TRBV3-1/TRBV3-2	-	TRBJ1-2	CASSQSRDSKESYTF
TRBV2	-	TRBJ2-5	CASRQARGAYETQYF
TRBV15	-	TRBJ2-7	CATSIIRGLEQYF
TRBV4-2	-	TRBJ2-1	CASSQEGSGRPYNEQFF
TRBV10-3	-	TRBJ1-2	CAIRPQEGAGNYGYTF
TRBV20-1	once	TRBJ2-6	CSASEGGTLAGANVLTF
TRBV7-2	once	TRBJ1-6	CASSPEGHVSPLHF
TRBV19	-	TRBJ1-1	CASKGRPNTEAFF
TRBV7-8	-	TRBJ2-6	CATVDRAGANVLTF
TRBV21-1	-	TRBJ2-2	CASSKTTSGHANTGELFF
TRBV4-3	once	TRBJ2-2	CASSPGGSNTGELFF
TRBV28	-	TRBJ1-3	CASSLSRANGNTIYF
TRBV6-5	-	TRBJ1-1	CASSYTGATGGAFF
TRBV7-2	-	TRBJ2-6	CASSLSQVTGANVLTF
TRBV10-3	-	TRBJ2-2	CAISLGQLPGELFF
TRBV28	-	TRBJ2-1	CASSPLGGGSYNEQFF
TRBV7-3	-	TRBJ2-3	CASSLDVGGTDTQYF
TRBV30	-	TRBJ2-7	CAGDGGLSSYEQYF
TRBV27	once	TRBJ2-1	CASSPSQGVSYGEQFF
TRBV28	-	TRBJ2-1	CASSSPGRQGIDNEQFF
TRBV5-4	-	TRBJ2-3	CASSFVREGTTDTQYF
TRBV27	-	TRBJ2-1	CASSPYPGLAGGNEQFF
TRBV19	-	TRBJ2-7	CASRPAGTHEQYF
TRBV14	few	TRBJ2-3	CASSQLSTFTDTQYF
TRBV6-2/TRBV6-3	-	TRBJ1-2	CASSKRDRGNYGYTF
TRBV7-9	once	TRBJ1-1	CASILQGGNTEAFF
TRBV3-1/TRBV3-2	-	TRBJ1-5	CASSQDRSSGPQHF
TRBV7-6	-	TRBJ2-7	CASSPPTGGVYEQYF
TRBV15	-	TRBJ2-3	CATSRDDTTDTQYF
TRBV19	-	TRBJ1-2	CASSTSRDRENGYTF
TRBV28	-	TRBJ2-4	CASNPIEILGTKNIQYF
TRBV6-2/TRBV6-3	-	TRBJ2-1	CASSPLVLNNEQFF
TRBV19	-	TRBJ2-7	CASSIPGAIVYEQYF
TRBV19	-	TRBJ2-1	CASSIEMDSLAGYNEQFF
TRBV7-8	-	TRBJ1-5	CASSLSGDQPQHF
TRBV24-1	-	TRBJ1-1	CATSRDGNMNTEAFF
TRBV6-5	-	TRBJ2-7	CASSRFGGFYEQYF
TRBV15	once	TRBJ2-1	CATSRTQTYNEQFF
TRBV29-1	-	TRBJ2-5	CSVDRETQYF
TRBV5-4	-	TRBJ2-2	CASRGGGAGGTGELFF
TRBV4-1	-	TRBJ2-1	CASSQVDFGNNEQFF
TRBV11-2	-	TRBJ1-4	CASSLVAPDLEKLFF
TRBV4-3	-	TRBJ2-3	CASSQRAGGNTDTQYF
TRBV20-1	-	TRBJ2-1	CSASLGGTYNEQFF
TRBV7-9	-	TRBJ2-3	CASSEDGGGTDTQYF
TRBV27	-	TRBJ1-2	CASSLGGAYGYTF
TRBV28	-	TRBJ1-2	CASRSPGSANYGYTF
TRBV28	few	TRBJ2-1	CASSLGQGYEQFF
TRBV6-4	-	TRBJ1-2	CASRGTANYGYTF